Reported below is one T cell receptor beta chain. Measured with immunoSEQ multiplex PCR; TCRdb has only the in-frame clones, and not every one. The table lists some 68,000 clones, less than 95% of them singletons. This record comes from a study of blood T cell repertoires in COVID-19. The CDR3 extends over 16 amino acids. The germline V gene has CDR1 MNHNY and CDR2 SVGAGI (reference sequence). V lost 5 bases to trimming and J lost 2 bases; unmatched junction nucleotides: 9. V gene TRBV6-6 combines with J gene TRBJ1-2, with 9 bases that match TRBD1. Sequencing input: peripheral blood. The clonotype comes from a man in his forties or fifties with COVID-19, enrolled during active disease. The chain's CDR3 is CASSSFRQGDNYGYTF. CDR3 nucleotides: TGTGCCAGCAGTAGCTTTCGACAGGGGGACAACTATGGCTACACCTTC.